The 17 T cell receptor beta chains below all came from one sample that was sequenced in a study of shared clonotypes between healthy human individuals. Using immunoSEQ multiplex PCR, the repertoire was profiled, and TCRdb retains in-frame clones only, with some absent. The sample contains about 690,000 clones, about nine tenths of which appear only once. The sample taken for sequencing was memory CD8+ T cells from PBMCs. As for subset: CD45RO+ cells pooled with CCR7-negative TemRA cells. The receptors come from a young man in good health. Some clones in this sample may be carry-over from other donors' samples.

CDR3 region: CAISSGEETQYF. CDR3 bases: TGTGCCATTAGTAGCGGGGAAGAGACCCAGTACTTC. This sequence joins TRBV10-3 and TRBJ2-5; TRBD2 agrees at 8 bases. The length of the CDR3 is 12 residues. Per the germline V gene, CDR1 is ENHRY and CDR2 is SYGVKD. Trimming cost V 9 bases and J 3 bases; bases outside gene matches: 3.

CDR3 DNA: TGTGCCAGCAGCTTAGAACCACAGTCGGGCTATGGCTACACCTTC. Translated: CASSLEPQSGYGYTF. V is TRBV11-1 and J is TRBJ1-2, with unresolved D. The CDR3 spans 15 residues. From germline, CDR1 is SGHAT and CDR2 FQDESV (reference sequence). V lost 1 base, J lost 4 bases, and 13 bases lay in between.

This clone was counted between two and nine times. In DNA, the CDR3 is TGTGCCAGCAGTTTAAACTATGGGGACACCATATATTTT. Encoded protein: CASSLNYGDTIYF. V gene TRBV28 combines with J gene TRBJ1-3, with unresolved D. CDR1 and CDR2 from the germline V gene are MDHEN and SYDVKM. V was shortened by 2 bases and J by 8 bases, with 10 bases between the two germline ends. CDR3 length: 13 residues.

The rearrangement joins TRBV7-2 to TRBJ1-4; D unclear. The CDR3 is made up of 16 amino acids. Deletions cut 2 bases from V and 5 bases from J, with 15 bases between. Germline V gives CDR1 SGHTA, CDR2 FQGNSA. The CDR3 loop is CASSLLLTRPNEKLFF. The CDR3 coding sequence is TGTGCCAGCAGCTTATTGCTAACACGACCGAATGAAAAACTGTTTTTT.

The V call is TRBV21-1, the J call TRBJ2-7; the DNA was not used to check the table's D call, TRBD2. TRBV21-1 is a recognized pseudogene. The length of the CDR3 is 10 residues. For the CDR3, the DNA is TGTGCCAGCAGCAAAGTTCGGAGGTCGGTT. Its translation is CASSKVRRSV.

In nucleotides, the CDR3 is TGTGCCAGTACCTGGGGGGGAGGCGAGCAGTACTTC. Translation: CASTWGGGEQYF. The gene calls are TRBV25-1 and TRBJ2-5; 7 bases fit TRBD2. The tail of the sequence fits TRBJ2-7 better, so the J call may be wrong. The germline CDR1 and CDR2 sequences are MGHDK and SYGVNS. The CDR3 is made up of 12 amino acids.

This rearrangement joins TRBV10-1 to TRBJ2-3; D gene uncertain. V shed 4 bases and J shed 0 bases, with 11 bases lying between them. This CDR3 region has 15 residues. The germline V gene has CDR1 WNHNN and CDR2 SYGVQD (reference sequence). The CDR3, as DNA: TGCGCCAGCAGTGGGGGTTCCGCTAGCACAGATACGCAGTATTTT. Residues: CASSGGSASTDTQYF.

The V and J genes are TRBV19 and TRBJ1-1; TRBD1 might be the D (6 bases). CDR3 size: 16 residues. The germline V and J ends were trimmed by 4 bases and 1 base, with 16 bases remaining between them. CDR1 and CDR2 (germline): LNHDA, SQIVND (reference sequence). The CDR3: CASSSDRLDRNTEAFF. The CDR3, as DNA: TGTGCCAGTAGTAGCGACAGGTTAGATAGGAACACTGAAGCTTTCTTT. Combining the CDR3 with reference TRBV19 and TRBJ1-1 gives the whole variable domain DGGITQSPKYLFRKEGQNVTLSCEQNLNHDAMYWYRQDPGQGLRLIYYSQIVNDFQKGDIAEGYSVSREKKESFPLTVTSAQKNPTAFYLCASSSDRLDRNTEAFFGQGTRLTVV.

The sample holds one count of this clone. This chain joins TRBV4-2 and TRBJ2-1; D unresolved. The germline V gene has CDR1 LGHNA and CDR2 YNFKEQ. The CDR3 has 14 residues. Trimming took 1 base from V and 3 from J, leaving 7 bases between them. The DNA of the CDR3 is TGTGCCAGCAGCCAAGGGGCACACTACAATGAGCAGTTCTTC. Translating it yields CASSQGAHYNEQFF.

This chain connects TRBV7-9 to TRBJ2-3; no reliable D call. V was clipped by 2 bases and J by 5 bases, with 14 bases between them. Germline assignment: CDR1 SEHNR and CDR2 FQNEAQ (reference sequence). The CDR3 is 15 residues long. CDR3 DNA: TGTGCCAGCAGCTTACCCCCCCAAAAGGGAGATACGCAGTATTTT. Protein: CASSLPPQKGDTQYF.

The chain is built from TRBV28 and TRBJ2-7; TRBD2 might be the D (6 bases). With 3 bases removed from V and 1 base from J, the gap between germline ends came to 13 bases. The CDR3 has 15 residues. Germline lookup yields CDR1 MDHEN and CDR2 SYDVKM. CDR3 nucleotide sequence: TGTGCCAGCAGTTTCCCGGAGGGTCGATCCTACGAGCAGTACTTC. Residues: CASSFPEGRSYEQYF.

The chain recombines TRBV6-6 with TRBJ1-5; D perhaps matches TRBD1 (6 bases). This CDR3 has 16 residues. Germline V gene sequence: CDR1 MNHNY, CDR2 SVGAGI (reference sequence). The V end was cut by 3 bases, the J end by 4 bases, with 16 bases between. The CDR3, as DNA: TGTGCCAGCAGTTATGGTTTATGGGGGGCGAATCAGCCCCAGCATTTT. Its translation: CASSYGLWGANQPQHF.

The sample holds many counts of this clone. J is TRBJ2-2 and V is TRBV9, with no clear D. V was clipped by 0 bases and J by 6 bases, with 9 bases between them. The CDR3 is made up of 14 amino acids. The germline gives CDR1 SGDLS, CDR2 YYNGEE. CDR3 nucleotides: TGTGCCAGCAGCGTAGTTGACGCCCCCGGGGAGCTGTTTTTT. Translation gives CASSVVDAPGELFF.

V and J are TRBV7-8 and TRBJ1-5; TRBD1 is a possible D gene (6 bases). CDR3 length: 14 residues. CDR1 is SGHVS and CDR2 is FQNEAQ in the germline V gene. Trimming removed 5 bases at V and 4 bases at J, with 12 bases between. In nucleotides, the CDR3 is TGTGCCAGCAGCACAGGGTGGGAAAATCAGCCCCAGCATTTT. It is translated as CASSTGWENQPQHF. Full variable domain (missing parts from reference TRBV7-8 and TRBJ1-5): GAGVSQSPRYKVAKRGQDVALRCDPISGHVSLFWYQQALGQGPEFLTYFQNEAQLDKSGLPSDRFFAERPEGSVSTLKIQRTQQEDSAVYLCASSTGWENQPQHFGDGTRLSIL.

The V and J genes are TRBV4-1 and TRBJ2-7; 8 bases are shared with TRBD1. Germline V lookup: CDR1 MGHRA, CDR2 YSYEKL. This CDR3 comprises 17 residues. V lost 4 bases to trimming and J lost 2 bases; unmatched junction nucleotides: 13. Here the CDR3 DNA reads TGCGCCAGCAGCCCTAGGACAGGGATAAGGGGCCCCTACGAGCAGTACTTC. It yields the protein CASSPRTGIRGPYEQYF.

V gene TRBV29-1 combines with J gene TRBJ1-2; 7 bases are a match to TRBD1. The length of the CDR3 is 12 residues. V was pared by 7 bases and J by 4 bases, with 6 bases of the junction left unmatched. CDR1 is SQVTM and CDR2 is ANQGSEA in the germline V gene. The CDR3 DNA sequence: TGCAGCGGACAGGGACCCTTCTATGGCTACACCTTC. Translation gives CSGQGPFYGYTF.

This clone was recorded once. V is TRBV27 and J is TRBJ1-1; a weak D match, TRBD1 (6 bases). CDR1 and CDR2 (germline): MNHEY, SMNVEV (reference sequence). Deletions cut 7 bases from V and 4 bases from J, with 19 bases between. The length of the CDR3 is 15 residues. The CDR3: CASIDTGIRFTEAFF. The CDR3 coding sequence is TGTGCCAGCATCGATACAGGGATTCGGTTCACTGAAGCTTTCTTT.